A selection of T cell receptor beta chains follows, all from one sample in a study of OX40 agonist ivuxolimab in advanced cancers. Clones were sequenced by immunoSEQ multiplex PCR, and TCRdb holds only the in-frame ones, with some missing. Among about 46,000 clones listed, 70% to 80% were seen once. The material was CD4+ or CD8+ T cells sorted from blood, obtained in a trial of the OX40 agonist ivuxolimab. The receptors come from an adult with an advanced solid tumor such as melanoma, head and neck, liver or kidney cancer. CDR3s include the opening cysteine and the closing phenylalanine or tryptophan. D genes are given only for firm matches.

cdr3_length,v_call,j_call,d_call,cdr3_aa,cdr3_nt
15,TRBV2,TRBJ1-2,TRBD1,CASSEVRTGGEGYTF,TGTGCCAGCAGTGAAGTCCGGACAGGGGGCGAGGGCTACACCTTC
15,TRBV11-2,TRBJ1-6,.,CASSLRNAIWSPLHF,TGTGCCAGCAGCTTAAGGAACGCCATCTGGTCACCCCTCCACTTT
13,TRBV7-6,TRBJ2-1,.,CASSLGRDNEQFF,TGTGCCAGCAGCTTAGGGAGGGACAATGAGCAGTTCTTC
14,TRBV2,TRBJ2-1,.,CASSRSGPYNEQFF,TGTGCCAGCAGTAGGTCCGGGCCCTACAATGAGCAGTTCTTC
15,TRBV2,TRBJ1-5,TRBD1,CASSEERTGGQPQHF,TGTGCCAGCAGTGAAGAAAGGACAGGAGGACAGCCCCAGCATTTT
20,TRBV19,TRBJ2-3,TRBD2,CASSSAMGSGRIRGTDTQYF,TGTGCCAGTAGTTCCGCAATGGGCAGCGGGAGGATCCGTGGCACAGATACGCAGTATTTT
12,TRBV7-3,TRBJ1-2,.,CASSPTGRGYTF,TGTGCCAGCAGCCCCACAGGGAGGGGCTACACCTTC
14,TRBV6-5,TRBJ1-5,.,CASTTSQGNQPQHF,TGTGCCAGCACTACATCCCAGGGGAATCAGCCCCAGCATTTT
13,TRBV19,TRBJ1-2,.,CASSIDGIYGYTF,TGTGCCAGTAGTATCGACGGAATCTATGGCTACACCTTC
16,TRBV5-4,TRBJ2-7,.,CASSLAGAEPSYEQYF,TGTGCCAGCAGCTTGGCCGGAGCGGAACCCTCCTACGAGCAGTACTTC